This T cell receptor beta chain was captured in a study of OX40 agonist ivuxolimab in advanced cancers. Across the study: Dose-escalation patients' cancers were hepatocellular carcinoma, melanoma, renal cell or head and neck cancer. The study's findings and limits: On average, a greater number of expanded clones characterised CD8+ T cells relative to CD4+.

A word on this clone: Its target is unknown.

Sequencing was performed with immunoSEQ multiplex PCR; in TCRdb, only in-frame clones are kept and a portion is missing. The table lists 40,000 to 45,000 clones, roughly nine tenths of them singletons. Patients were ineligible given autoimmune disease history or systemic immunosuppression. This clonotype was obtained from an adult with an advanced solid tumor such as melanoma, head and neck, liver or kidney cancer. The input for sequencing was CD4+ or CD8+ T cells sorted from blood, taken in a trial of the OX40 agonist ivuxolimab.

CDR3 sequence reads: CASSPGQGRYEQYF. DNA for the CDR3: TGTGCCAGCAGCCCGGGACAGGGTAGGTACGAGCAGTACTTC. The rearrangement uses TRBV11-1 and TRBJ2-7; 9 positions match TRBD1. The CDR3 is 14 amino acids. Trimming took 5 bases from V and 4 from J; bases not matched to a gene: 6. Germline lookup yields CDR1 SGHAT and CDR2 FQDESV (reference sequence).